This is a list of T cell receptor beta chains from one sample in a study of T cells in Graves' hyperthyroidism and ophthalmopathy. TCRdb redid the calling of the multiplex PCR reads with MiXCR, one entry per CDR3 protein. The sample lists 600,000 to 650,000 distinct CDR3 sequences, roughly 17% occurring once. Sequences were obtained from blood. The receptors come from a woman in her twenties or thirties with Graves' hyperthyroidism. The CDR3 runs from the conserved cysteine through the conserved F or W. Fields, in order: D gene, J gene, clone size, CDR3 length, V gene, CDR3 DNA, CDR3 protein. D genes are given only for firm matches. Expanded clones are given a class, and other clones once, few, many or no size at all.

d_call: .; j_call: TRBJ2-7; clone_size: .; cdr3_length: 12; v_call: TRBV20-1; cdr3_nt: TGCAGTGTTTCTGGTAGAACCTACGAGCAGTACTTC; cdr3_aa: CSVSGRTYEQYF
d_call: .; j_call: TRBJ2-4; clone_size: many; cdr3_length: 11; v_call: TRBV20-1; cdr3_nt: TGCAGTGCTAGCCAGGCGGACATTCAGTACTTC; cdr3_aa: CSASQADIQYF
d_call: .; j_call: TRBJ1-2; clone_size: .; cdr3_length: 12; v_call: TRBV20-1; cdr3_nt: TGCAGTGCTAGGTCTGGCGCCTATGGCTACACCTTC; cdr3_aa: CSARSGAYGYTF
d_call: .; j_call: TRBJ2-3; clone_size: many; cdr3_length: 17; v_call: TRBV5-1; cdr3_nt: TGCGCCAGCAGCTCGTCTTCGTTGGGGGGCATTAGAGATACGCAGTATTTT; cdr3_aa: CASSSSSLGGIRDTQYF
d_call: .; j_call: TRBJ2-2; clone_size: many; cdr3_length: 16; v_call: TRBV15; cdr3_nt: TGTGCCACCAGCAGAGATCGCGGATTAGCTACCGGGGAGCTGTTTTTT; cdr3_aa: CATSRDRGLATGELFF
d_call: .; j_call: TRBJ2-3; clone_size: .; cdr3_length: 12; v_call: TRBV27; cdr3_nt: TGTGCCAGCAGTTTCCTGGCAGATACGCAGTATTTT; cdr3_aa: CASSFLADTQYF
d_call: .; j_call: TRBJ1-3; clone_size: few; cdr3_length: 16; v_call: TRBV28; cdr3_nt: TGTGCCAGCAGTTCGGGCTTCGGAGGCTCTGGAAACACCATATATTTT; cdr3_aa: CASSSGFGGSGNTIYF
d_call: .; j_call: TRBJ2-3; clone_size: many; cdr3_length: 20; v_call: TRBV28; cdr3_nt: TGTGCCAGCACGTGGAAGTACGGGGTAATCCTAGTAGCTCGCACAGATACGCAGTATTTT; cdr3_aa: CASTWKYGVILVARTDTQYF
d_call: TRBD1; j_call: TRBJ1-1; clone_size: many; cdr3_length: 14; v_call: TRBV12-3/TRBV12-4; cdr3_nt: TGTGCCAGCAGTCTCACGGGACAGGGCGTTGAAGCTTTCTTT; cdr3_aa: CASSLTGQGVEAFF
d_call: .; j_call: TRBJ2-7; clone_size: .; cdr3_length: 13; v_call: TRBV3-1; cdr3_nt: TGTGCCAGCAGCCAATACAGGGGGGGCGAGCAGTACTTC; cdr3_aa: CASSQYRGGEQYF
d_call: .; j_call: TRBJ2-5; clone_size: many; cdr3_length: 17; v_call: TRBV7-2; cdr3_nt: TGTGCCAGCAGCTTAATACTCTCGGGACACAGAGAGGGGACCCAGTACTTC; cdr3_aa: CASSLILSGHREGTQYF
d_call: .; j_call: TRBJ2-7; clone_size: many; cdr3_length: 14; v_call: TRBV9; cdr3_nt: TGTGCCAGCAGCGTAGGTGGGAGTGTTCACGAGCAGTACTTC; cdr3_aa: CASSVGGSVHEQYF
d_call: TRBD1; j_call: TRBJ2-7; clone_size: .; cdr3_length: 13; v_call: TRBV28; cdr3_nt: TGTGCCAGCAGTGGGACAGGGGGGTGGGAGCAGTACTTC; cdr3_aa: CASSGTGGWEQYF
d_call: .; j_call: TRBJ2-7; clone_size: few; cdr3_length: 12; v_call: TRBV12-3/TRBV12-4; cdr3_nt: TGTGCCAGCAGTTGGCGGGGCTACGAGCAGTACTTC; cdr3_aa: CASSWRGYEQYF
d_call: .; j_call: TRBJ2-1; clone_size: many; cdr3_length: 14; v_call: TRBV11-3; cdr3_nt: TGTGCCAGCAGCTTAGATCAAGCGATCAATGAGCAGTTCTTC; cdr3_aa: CASSLDQAINEQFF
d_call: TRBD2; j_call: TRBJ2-7; clone_size: many; cdr3_length: 14; v_call: TRBV6-5; cdr3_nt: TGTGCCAGCAGTTACCACCCTGGGACTAACGAGCAGTACTTC; cdr3_aa: CASSYHPGTNEQYF
d_call: .; j_call: TRBJ1-1; clone_size: .; cdr3_length: 14; v_call: TRBV19; cdr3_nt: TGTGCCAGTCGCACCCCAGGGGTAGGGACTGAAGCTTTCTTT; cdr3_aa: CASRTPGVGTEAFF
d_call: .; j_call: TRBJ1-5; clone_size: once; cdr3_length: 14; v_call: TRBV7-6; cdr3_nt: TGTGCCAGCAGCGGACAGCCAAAAGGGCAGCCCCAGCATTTT; cdr3_aa: CASSGQPKGQPQHF
d_call: .; j_call: TRBJ1-6; clone_size: .; cdr3_length: 13; v_call: TRBV20-1; cdr3_nt: TGCAGTGCTAGAGGCAACTATAATTCACCCCTCCGCTTT; cdr3_aa: CSARGNYNSPLRF
d_call: .; j_call: TRBJ1-2; clone_size: .; cdr3_length: 15; v_call: TRBV7-9; cdr3_nt: TGTGCCAGCAGCCAATACAGGGAGGGGAGCTATGGCTACACCTTC; cdr3_aa: CASSQYREGSYGYTF
d_call: TRBD1; j_call: TRBJ2-3; clone_size: .; cdr3_length: 18; v_call: TRBV12-5; cdr3_nt: TGTGCTAGTGATCCCGGGACAGGGGCTATAATTAGCACAGATACGCAGTATTTT; cdr3_aa: CASDPGTGAIISTDTQYF
d_call: TRBD1; j_call: TRBJ1-5; clone_size: many; cdr3_length: 14; v_call: TRBV20-1; cdr3_nt: TGCAGTGCTCGGACAGGGCAGCCCTTCCAGCCCCAGCATTTT; cdr3_aa: CSARTGQPFQPQHF
d_call: .; j_call: TRBJ2-5; clone_size: many; cdr3_length: 14; v_call: TRBV3-1; cdr3_nt: TGTGCCAGCAGCCAAGCGGCGGTTCAAGAGACCCAGTACTTC; cdr3_aa: CASSQAAVQETQYF
d_call: TRBD1; j_call: TRBJ2-5; clone_size: many; cdr3_length: 16; v_call: TRBV11-2; cdr3_nt: TGTGCCAGCAGCTTAGATCTAACAGGGGTTGGCGAGACCCAGTACTTC; cdr3_aa: CASSLDLTGVGETQYF
d_call: TRBD1; j_call: TRBJ1-6; clone_size: few; cdr3_length: 14; v_call: TRBV25-1; cdr3_nt: TGTGCCAGCACCGAGGGACTACAGGGGTTACCCCTCCACTTT; cdr3_aa: CASTEGLQGLPLHF
d_call: .; j_call: TRBJ1-1; clone_size: many; cdr3_length: 13; v_call: TRBV5-1; cdr3_nt: TGTGCCAGCAGCTTTACAGGTAGCACTGAAGCTTTCTTT; cdr3_aa: CASSFTGSTEAFF
d_call: TRBD1; j_call: TRBJ2-3; clone_size: many; cdr3_length: 16; v_call: TRBV28; cdr3_nt: TGTGCCAGCAGTTTATTAGGACAGGGCAACACAGATACGCAGTATTTT; cdr3_aa: CASSLLGQGNTDTQYF
d_call: TRBD2; j_call: TRBJ2-3; clone_size: .; cdr3_length: 16; v_call: TRBV5-6; cdr3_nt: TGTGCCAGCAGCGGTTTTAGCGGGAGATACGCAGATACGCAGTATTTT; cdr3_aa: CASSGFSGRYADTQYF
d_call: .; j_call: TRBJ2-1; clone_size: many; cdr3_length: 12; v_call: TRBV5-1; cdr3_nt: TGCGCCAGCAGCTTTACAGAAAATGAGCAGTTCTTC; cdr3_aa: CASSFTENEQFF
d_call: .; j_call: TRBJ1-2; clone_size: .; cdr3_length: 16; v_call: TRBV28; cdr3_nt: TGTGCCAGCAGTTTCCTTCGGTGGGGCACGGACTATGGCTACACCTTC; cdr3_aa: CASSFLRWGTDYGYTF
d_call: .; j_call: TRBJ1-3; clone_size: few; cdr3_length: 18; v_call: TRBV7-9; cdr3_nt: TGTGCCAGCAGCTCCCACCTCGCGGACATCCTCCCTGGAAACACCATATATTTT; cdr3_aa: CASSSHLADILPGNTIYF
d_call: TRBD2; j_call: TRBJ2-2; clone_size: .; cdr3_length: 15; v_call: TRBV19; cdr3_nt: TGTGCCAGTAATTCCGGGACTAGGAACACCGGGGAGCTGTTTTTT; cdr3_aa: CASNSGTRNTGELFF
d_call: .; j_call: TRBJ1-1; clone_size: few; cdr3_length: 13; v_call: TRBV11-2; cdr3_nt: TGTGCCAGCAGCCCTCATTCAGGGACTGAAGCTTTCTTT; cdr3_aa: CASSPHSGTEAFF
d_call: .; j_call: TRBJ2-1; clone_size: few; cdr3_length: 15; v_call: TRBV7-2; cdr3_nt: TGTGCCAGCAGCTTAGCTGGGGGGCCCCACAATGAGCAGTTCTTC; cdr3_aa: CASSLAGGPHNEQFF
d_call: .; j_call: TRBJ2-5; clone_size: .; cdr3_length: 14; v_call: TRBV27; cdr3_nt: TGTGCCAGCAGTTCTCTAGCGACCTTGGAGACCCAGTACTTC; cdr3_aa: CASSSLATLETQYF
d_call: .; j_call: TRBJ2-5; clone_size: few; cdr3_length: 15; v_call: TRBV30; cdr3_nt: TGTGCCTGGAGCCGATCCAGGGGTTTTACGGAGACCCAGTACTTC; cdr3_aa: CAWSRSRGFTETQYF
d_call: TRBD1; j_call: TRBJ2-3; clone_size: many; cdr3_length: 13; v_call: TRBV27; cdr3_nt: TGTGCCAGCGCTACAGGGGGCACAGATACGCAGTATTTT; cdr3_aa: CASATGGTDTQYF
d_call: .; j_call: TRBJ2-7; clone_size: .; cdr3_length: 15; v_call: TRBV3-2; cdr3_nt: TGTGCCAGCACCGTCCGGGACAGGAGCTCCTACGAGCAGTACTTC; cdr3_aa: CASTVRDRSSYEQYF
d_call: TRBD1; j_call: TRBJ2-7; clone_size: few; cdr3_length: 17; v_call: TRBV27; cdr3_nt: TGTGCCAGCAGTTCCCTCAACGGCAGGGGGCGCACCTACGAGCAGTACTTC; cdr3_aa: CASSSLNGRGRTYEQYF
d_call: .; j_call: TRBJ2-1; clone_size: many; cdr3_length: 15; v_call: TRBV30; cdr3_nt: TGTGCCTGGAGTCCGTTGAGGACAGCATACAATGAGCAGTTCTTC; cdr3_aa: CAWSPLRTAYNEQFF
d_call: TRBD2; j_call: TRBJ2-7; clone_size: .; cdr3_length: 15; v_call: TRBV19; cdr3_nt: TGTGCCAGTAGTCCCGGACTAGATCGGATCTACGAGCAGTACTTC; cdr3_aa: CASSPGLDRIYEQYF